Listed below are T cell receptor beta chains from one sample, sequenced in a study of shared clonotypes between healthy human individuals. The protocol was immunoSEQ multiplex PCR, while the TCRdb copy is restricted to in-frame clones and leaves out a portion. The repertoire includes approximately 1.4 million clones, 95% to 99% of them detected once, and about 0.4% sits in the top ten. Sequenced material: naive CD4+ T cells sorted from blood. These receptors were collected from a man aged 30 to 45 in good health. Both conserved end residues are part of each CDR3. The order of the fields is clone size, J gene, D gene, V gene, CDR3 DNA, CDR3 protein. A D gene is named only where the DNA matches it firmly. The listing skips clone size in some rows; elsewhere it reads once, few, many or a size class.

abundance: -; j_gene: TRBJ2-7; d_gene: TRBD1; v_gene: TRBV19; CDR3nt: TGTGCCAGTAGTAAGGACAGGGCGTTCGAGCAGTACTTC; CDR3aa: CASSKDRAFEQYF
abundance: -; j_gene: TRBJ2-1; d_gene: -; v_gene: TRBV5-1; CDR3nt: TGCGCCAGCAGCTGGCATGACAATGAGCAGTTCTTC; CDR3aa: CASSWHDNEQFF
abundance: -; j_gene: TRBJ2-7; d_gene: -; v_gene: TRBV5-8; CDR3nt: TGTGCCAGCAGTTATACAGGGATCTACGAGCAGTACTTC; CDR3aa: CASSYTGIYEQYF
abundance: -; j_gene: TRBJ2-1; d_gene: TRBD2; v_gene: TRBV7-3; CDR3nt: TGTGCCAGCAGCTTAACTAGCGGGAGTTTCAATGAGCAGTTCTTC; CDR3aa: CASSLTSGSFNEQFF
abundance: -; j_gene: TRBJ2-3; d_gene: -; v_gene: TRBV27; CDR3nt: TGTGCCAGCAGTTTTATAGGGAGGAGGACAGATACGCAGTATTTT; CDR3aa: CASSFIGRRTDTQYF
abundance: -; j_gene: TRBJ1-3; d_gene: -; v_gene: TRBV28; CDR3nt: TGTGCCAGCAGTTTCGACATAGGTGGAAACACCATATATTTT; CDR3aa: CASSFDIGGNTIYF
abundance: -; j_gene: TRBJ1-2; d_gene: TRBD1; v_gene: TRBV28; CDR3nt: TGTGCCAGCAGCCCGACAGGGGGCAATGGCTACACCTTC; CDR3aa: CASSPTGGNGYTF
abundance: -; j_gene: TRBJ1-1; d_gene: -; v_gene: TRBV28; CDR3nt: TGTGCCAGCACCACGAGCGCGGACACTGAAGCTTTCTTT; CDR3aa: CASTTSADTEAFF
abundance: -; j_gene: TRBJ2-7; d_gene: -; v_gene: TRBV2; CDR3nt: TGTGCCAGCAGTTTGGTACGGCTCGAGCAGTACTTC; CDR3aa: CASSLVRLEQYF
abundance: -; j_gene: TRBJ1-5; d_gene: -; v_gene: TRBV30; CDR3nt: TGTGCCTGGAGTGTACGAGCCGGACAGCCCCAGCATTTT; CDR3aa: CAWSVRAGQPQHF
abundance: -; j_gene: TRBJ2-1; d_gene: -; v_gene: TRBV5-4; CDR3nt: TGTGCCAGCAGCTCTAGACACAATGAGCAGTTCTTC; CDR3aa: CASSSRHNEQFF
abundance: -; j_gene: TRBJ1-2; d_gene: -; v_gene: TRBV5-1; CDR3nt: TGCGCCAGCAGCTCGACGGAAAAAGGGGACGTAGCTGGATATGGCTACACCTTC; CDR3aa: CASSSTEKGDVAGYGYTF
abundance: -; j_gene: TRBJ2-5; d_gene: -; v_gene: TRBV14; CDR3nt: TGTGCCAGCAGCCAAGTGGGGGAGACCCAGTACTTC; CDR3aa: CASSQVGETQYF
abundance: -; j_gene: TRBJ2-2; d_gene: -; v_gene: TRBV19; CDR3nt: TGTGCCAGTAGCTGGCTTCCGACCGGGGAGCTGTTTTTT; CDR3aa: CASSWLPTGELFF
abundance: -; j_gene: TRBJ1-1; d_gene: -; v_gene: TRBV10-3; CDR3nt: TGTGCCATCAGTCCCCTATTGGGTCAGTCAACTGAAGCTTTCTTT; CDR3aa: CAISPLLGQSTEAFF
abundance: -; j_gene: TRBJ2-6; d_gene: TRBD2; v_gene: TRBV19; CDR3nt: TGTGCCAGTAGTATAAACGGCGGGAGGTCCTTAGGGGCCAACGTCCTGACTTTC; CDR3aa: CASSINGGRSLGANVLTF
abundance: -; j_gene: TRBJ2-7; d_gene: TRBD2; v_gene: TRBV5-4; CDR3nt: TGTGCCAGCAGCAACCCAGGGCCGGGACTAGCGACGGGGTCCTACGAGCAGTACTTC; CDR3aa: CASSNPGPGLATGSYEQYF
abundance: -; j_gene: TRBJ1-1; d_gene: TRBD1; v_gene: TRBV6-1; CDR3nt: TGTGCCAGCAGTGAACAAGAGGACAGGCTGATGAACACTGAAGCTTTCTTT; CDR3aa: CASSEQEDRLMNTEAFF
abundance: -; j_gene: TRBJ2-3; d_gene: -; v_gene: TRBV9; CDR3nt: TGTGCCAGCAGCGTATTCGGGGATACGCAGTATTTT; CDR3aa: CASSVFGDTQYF
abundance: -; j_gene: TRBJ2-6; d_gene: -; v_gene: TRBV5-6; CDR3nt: TGTGCCAGCAGCTTTACGGGACGTACCTCTGGGGCCAACGTCCTGACTTTC; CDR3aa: CASSFTGRTSGANVLTF
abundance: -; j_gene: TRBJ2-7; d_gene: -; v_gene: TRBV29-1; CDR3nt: TGCAGCGTGCTTGTTGGGAACTACGAGCAGTACTTC; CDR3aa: CSVLVGNYEQYF
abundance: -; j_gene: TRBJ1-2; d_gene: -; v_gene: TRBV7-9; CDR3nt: TGTGCCAGCAGTCTTATTTGGGAGCACCGCTATGGCTACACCTTC; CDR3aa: CASSLIWEHRYGYTF
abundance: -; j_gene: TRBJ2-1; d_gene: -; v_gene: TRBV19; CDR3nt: TGTGCCACCCTAGGAAATGAGCAGTTCTTC; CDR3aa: CATLGNEQFF
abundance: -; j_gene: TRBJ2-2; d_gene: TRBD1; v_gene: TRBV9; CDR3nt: TGTGCCAGCAGCGTCGTAGAGACAGGGACCCCCGGGGAGCTGTTTTTT; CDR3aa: CASSVVETGTPGELFF
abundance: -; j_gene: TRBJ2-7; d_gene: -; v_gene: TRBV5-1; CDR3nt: TGCGCCAGCAGCGATAGGGGGACACCTACCTACGAGCAGTACTTC; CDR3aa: CASSDRGTPTYEQYF
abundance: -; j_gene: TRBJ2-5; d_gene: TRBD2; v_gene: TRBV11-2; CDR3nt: TGTGCCAGCAGCCCTTCGGGCGGGAGCCAAGAGACCCAGTACTTC; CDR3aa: CASSPSGGSQETQYF
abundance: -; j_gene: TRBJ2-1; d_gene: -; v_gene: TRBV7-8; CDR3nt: TGTGCCAGCAGCCTATCGGAGCGGATCTACAATGAGCAGTTCTTC; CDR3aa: CASSLSERIYNEQFF
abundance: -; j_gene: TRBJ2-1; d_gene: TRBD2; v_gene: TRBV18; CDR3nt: TGTGCCAGCTCACCACCGGCGAGTAGCGGGAGCCCTTATGAGCAGTTCTTC; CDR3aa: CASSPPASSGSPYEQFF
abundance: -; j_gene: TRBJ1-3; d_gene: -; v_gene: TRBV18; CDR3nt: TGTGCCAGCTCACCACCGTTTTCCCTTGGAAACACCATATATTTT; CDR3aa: CASSPPFSLGNTIYF
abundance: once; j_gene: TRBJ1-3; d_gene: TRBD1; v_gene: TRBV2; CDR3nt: TGTGCCAGCAGTGAAGGCAGGGGGTTAACTTACACCATATATTTT; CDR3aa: CASSEGRGLTYTIYF
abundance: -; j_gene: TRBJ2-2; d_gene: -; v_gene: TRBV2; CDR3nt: TGTGCCAGCACTAGCCCCCTTGACACCGGGGAGCTGTTTTTT; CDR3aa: CASTSPLDTGELFF
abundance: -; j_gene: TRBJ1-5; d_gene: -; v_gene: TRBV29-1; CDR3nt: TGCAGCGTGGGGGTGGGAGGTCAGCCCCAGCATTTT; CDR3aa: CSVGVGGQPQHF
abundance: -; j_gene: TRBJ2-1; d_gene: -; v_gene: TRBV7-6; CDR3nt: TGTGCCAGCAGCTCCGGGGGAGATGAGCAGTTCTTC; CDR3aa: CASSSGGDEQFF
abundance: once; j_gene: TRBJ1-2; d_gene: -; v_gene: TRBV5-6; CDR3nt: TGTGCCAGCAGCTTGGACCCAGATGGCGGCTATGGCTACACCTTC; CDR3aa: CASSLDPDGGYGYTF
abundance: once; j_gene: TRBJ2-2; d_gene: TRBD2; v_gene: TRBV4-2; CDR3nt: TGTGCCAGCAGCCAAACCCGTGGCAGCGGGAGTTTAAGGGGGACCGGGGAGCTGTTTTTT; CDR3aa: CASSQTRGSGSLRGTGELFF
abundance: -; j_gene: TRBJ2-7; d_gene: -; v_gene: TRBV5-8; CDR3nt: TGTGCCAGCAGCTTGTACGGGGCCCTCCGGGGGTCCTACGAGCAGTACTTC; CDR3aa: CASSLYGALRGSYEQYF
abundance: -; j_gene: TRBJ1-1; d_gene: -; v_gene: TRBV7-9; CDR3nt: TGTGCCAGCAGCTTAGCTGTCGATCGGACTGAAGCTTTCTTT; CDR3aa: CASSLAVDRTEAFF
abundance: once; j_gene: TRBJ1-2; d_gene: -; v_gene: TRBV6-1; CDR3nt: TGTGCCAGCAGTGGACAGGCGTCTAACTATGGCTACACCTTC; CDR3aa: CASSGQASNYGYTF
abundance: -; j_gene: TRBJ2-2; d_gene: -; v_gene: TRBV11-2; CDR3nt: TGTGCCAGCAGCTTAGGGACATGGACCGGGGAGCTGTTTTTT; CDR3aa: CASSLGTWTGELFF
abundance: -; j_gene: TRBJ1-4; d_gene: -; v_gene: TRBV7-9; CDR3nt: TGTGCCAGCAGCCGATATGTAGGGTCAACTAATGAAAAACTGTTTTTT; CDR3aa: CASSRYVGSTNEKLFF
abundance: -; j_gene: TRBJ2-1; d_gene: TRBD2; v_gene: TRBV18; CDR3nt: TGTGCCAGCTCAAGACTAGCGGGACTTTGGTTCTTC; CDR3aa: CASSRLAGLWFF
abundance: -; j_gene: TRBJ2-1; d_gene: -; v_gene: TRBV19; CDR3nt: TGTGCCAGTAGTATAGTTGCCAGCCAGTGGAGTGAGCAGTTCTTC; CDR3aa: CASSIVASQWSEQFF
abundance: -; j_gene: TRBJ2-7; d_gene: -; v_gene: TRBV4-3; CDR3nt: TGCGCCAGCAGCCAAGATGACAGAACGCAGTACTTC; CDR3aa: CASSQDDRTQYF
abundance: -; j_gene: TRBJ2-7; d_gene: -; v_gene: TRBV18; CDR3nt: TGTGCCAGCTCACCCGTGGGGGACGAGCAGTACTTC; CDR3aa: CASSPVGDEQYF
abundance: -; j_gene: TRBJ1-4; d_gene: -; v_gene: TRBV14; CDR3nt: TGTGCCAGCAGCCAAGAGAGGGGATCTGAAAAACTGTTTTTT; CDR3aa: CASSQERGSEKLFF
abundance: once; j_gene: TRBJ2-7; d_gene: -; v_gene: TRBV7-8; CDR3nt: TGTGCCAGCAGCTTAGTGGCTCGAGACAACTACGAGCAGTACTTC; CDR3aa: CASSLVARDNYEQYF
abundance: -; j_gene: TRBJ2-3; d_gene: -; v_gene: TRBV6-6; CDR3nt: TGTGCCAGCAGTTACCCTCAGGGGTCGGGCACAGATACGCAGTATTTT; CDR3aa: CASSYPQGSGTDTQYF
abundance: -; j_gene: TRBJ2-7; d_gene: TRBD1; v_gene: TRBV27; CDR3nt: TGTGCCAGCAGTTCGACGACGACAGGGAGACGTTACGAGCAGTACTTC; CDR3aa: CASSSTTTGRRYEQYF
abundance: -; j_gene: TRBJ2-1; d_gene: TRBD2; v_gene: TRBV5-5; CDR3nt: TGTGCCAGCAGCTTAGCGGGAGGGCCGAATGAGCAGTTCTTC; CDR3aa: CASSLAGGPNEQFF
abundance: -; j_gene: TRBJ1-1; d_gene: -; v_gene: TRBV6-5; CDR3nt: TGTGCCAGCAGTTACTCGAATGGACCGATGAACACTGAAGCTTTCTTT; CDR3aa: CASSYSNGPMNTEAFF
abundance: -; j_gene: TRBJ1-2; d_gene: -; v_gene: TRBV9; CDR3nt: TGTGCCAGCAGCCCCGGTAACTTTAACTATGGCTACACCTTC; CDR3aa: CASSPGNFNYGYTF
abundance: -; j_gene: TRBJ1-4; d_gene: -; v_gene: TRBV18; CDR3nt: TGTGCCAGCTCACCATTGGCAGGGCGGGACGAAAAACTGTTTTTT; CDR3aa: CASSPLAGRDEKLFF
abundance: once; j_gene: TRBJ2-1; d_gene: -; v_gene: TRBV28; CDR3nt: TGTGCCAGCAGTTCCCCGGGCAATGAGCAGTTCTTC; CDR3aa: CASSSPGNEQFF
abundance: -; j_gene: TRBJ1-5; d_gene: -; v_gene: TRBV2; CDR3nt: TGTGCCAGCAGTGAAGGAAGTATGAGGGGAAATCAGCCCCAGCATTTT; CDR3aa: CASSEGSMRGNQPQHF
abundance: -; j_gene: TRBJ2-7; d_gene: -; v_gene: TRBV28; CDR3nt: TGTGCCAGCAGGGACGGCGGGAACCCCTACGAGCAGTACTTC; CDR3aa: CASRDGGNPYEQYF